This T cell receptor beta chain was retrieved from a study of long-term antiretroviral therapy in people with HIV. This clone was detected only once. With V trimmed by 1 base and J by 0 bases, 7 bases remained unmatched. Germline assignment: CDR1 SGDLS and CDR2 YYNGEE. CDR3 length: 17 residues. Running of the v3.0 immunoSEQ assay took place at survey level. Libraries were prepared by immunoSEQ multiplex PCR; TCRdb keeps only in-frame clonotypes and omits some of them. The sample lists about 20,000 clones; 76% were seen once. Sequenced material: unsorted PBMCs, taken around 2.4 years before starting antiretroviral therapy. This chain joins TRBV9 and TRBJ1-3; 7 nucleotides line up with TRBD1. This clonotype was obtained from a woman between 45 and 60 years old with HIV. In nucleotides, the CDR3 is TGTGCCAGCAGCGTATCCGGACAGGAAGCCTCTGGAAACACCATATATTTT. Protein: CASSVSGQEASGNTIYF.